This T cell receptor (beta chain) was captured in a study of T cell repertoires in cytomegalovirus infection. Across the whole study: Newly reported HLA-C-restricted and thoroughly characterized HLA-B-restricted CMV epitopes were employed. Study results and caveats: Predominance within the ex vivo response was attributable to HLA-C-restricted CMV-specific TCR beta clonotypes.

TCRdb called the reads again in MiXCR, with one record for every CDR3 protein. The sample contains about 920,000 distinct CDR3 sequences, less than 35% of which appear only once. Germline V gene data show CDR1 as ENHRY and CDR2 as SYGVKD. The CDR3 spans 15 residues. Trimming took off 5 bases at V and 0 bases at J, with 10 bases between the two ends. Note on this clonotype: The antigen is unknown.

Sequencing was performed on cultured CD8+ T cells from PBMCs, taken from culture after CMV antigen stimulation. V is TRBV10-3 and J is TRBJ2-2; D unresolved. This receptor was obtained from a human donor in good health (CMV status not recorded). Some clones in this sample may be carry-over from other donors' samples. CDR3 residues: CAISKTATNTGELFF. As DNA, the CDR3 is TGTGCCATCAGTAAGACGGCCACGAACACCGGGGAGCTGTTTTTT.